This TCR beta chain came from a study of blood T cell repertoires in COVID-19. There are a few counts of this clone. Method: immunoSEQ multiplex PCR; TCRdb's copy keeps in-frame clones and lacks some. The data show some 200,000 clones, approximately 90% seen once. The germline V gene has CDR1 SQVTM and CDR2 ANQGSEA. CDR3 length: 13 amino acids. V trimming: 1 base; J trimming: 7 bases; junction bases outside the gene matches: 6. The sample was peripheral blood. This clonotype originated in a man aged 50-59 years with COVID-19, enrolled during active disease. The chain uses TRBV29-1 and TRBJ2-5; 7 positions match TRBD1. The chain's CDR3 is CSVEGQGTGTQYF. In DNA, the CDR3 is TGCAGCGTTGAAGGACAGGGAACGGGGACCCAGTACTTC.